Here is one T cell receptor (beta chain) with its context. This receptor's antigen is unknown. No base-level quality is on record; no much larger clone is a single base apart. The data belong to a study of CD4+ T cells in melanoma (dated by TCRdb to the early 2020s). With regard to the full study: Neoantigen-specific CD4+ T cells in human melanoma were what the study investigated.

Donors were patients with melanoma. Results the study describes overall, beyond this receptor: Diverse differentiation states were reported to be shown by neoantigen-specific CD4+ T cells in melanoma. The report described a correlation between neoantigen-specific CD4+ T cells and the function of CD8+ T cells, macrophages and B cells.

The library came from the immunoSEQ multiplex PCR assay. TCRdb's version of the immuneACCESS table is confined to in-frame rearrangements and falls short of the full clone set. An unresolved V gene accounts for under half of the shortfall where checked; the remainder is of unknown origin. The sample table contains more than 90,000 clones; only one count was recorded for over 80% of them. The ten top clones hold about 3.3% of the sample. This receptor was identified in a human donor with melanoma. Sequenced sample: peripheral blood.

The nucleotide sequence is TGTGCCAGCAGCTTAAGGGTGGGGCTAGCGGGAACCGGGGAGCTGTTTTTT. This translates into CASSLRVGLAGTGELFF. The rearrangement combines TRBV7-3 with TRBJ2-2, with TRBD2 matching 9 junction bases. The CDR3 starts with the cysteine, ends with the phenylalanine, and has 17 residues. Only CDR3 DNA is held: 51 bases, read in frame from base 1. The germline V gene supplies CDR1 SGHTA and CDR2 FQGTGA. Germline trimming: 1 base from V, 5 bases from J; junction bases outside gene matches: 8.